In this sample, the clone carrying this TCR beta chain turned up a few times. Its antigen is currently unknown. The sample is drawn from a study of T cell repertoires in cytomegalovirus infection. V was clipped by 0 bases and J by 0 bases, with 16 bases between them. Germline V gene data show CDR1 as SGHDT and CDR2 as YYEEEE. The CDR3 has 17 residues. MiXCR, run by TCRdb on the reads, gives a single entry per CDR3 protein. The sample has 450,000 to 600,000 distinct CDR3 sequences, 33% seen once; the top ten hold roughly a sixth. This sequence originates from a human donor in good health (CMV status not recorded). Some clones in this sample may be carry-over from other donors' samples. The V gene is TRBV5-6, the J gene TRBJ2-7; a weak D match, TRBD1 (6 bases). Sequenced material: cultured PBMCs, taken from culture after CMV antigen stimulation. The CDR3 is CASSLVRGHTFSYEQYV. CDR3 coding DNA: TGTGCCAGCAGCTTGGTCAGGGGTCATACCTTCTCCTACGAGCAGTACGTC.